This T cell receptor beta chain is from a study of T cells in Graves' hyperthyroidism and ophthalmopathy (dated by TCRdb to between 2017 and 2020). Regarding the complete study: TCR V-J signatures able to tell the groups apart were searched for in a discovery cohort of around 95 patients, of whom fewer than 45 had Graves' ophthalmopathy and 55 to 65 had stable Graves' hyperthyroidism. The roughly 100 discovery patients were randomly divided into training and test sets at a 7:3 ratio. In several Graves' hyperthyroidism patients, the study also compared T-cell repertoires from thyroid tissue with T-cell repertoires from blood. The paper describes TCR Vbeta CDR3 sequencing of around 130 peripheral blood samples, made up of roughly 45 ophthalmopathy patients, approximately 73 hyperthyroidism patients and 17 progressor patients. Once sampling was done, hyperthyroidism patients were given methimazole at a starting dose of 30 mg daily, whereas ophthalmopathy patients were given high-dose intravenous methylprednisolone. Prospective prediction of ophthalmopathy was tested in an independent validation cohort of some 19 hyperthyroidism patients and some 17 patients who later progressed to ophthalmopathy. On the study overall, not on this receptor specifically: In validation, progression to ophthalmopathy was predicted by the model with roughly 69% sensitivity and 72% to 80% specificity, a median of roughly 6.4 months before onset. Most expanded thyroid clonotypes (frequency above 0.001) were also found in blood, which suggests that blood repertoires may mirror thyroid immune responses. Sample size was not statistically predetermined, and investigators were not blinded to group allocation. In cross-validation, a model built on a 13 V-J signature told ophthalmopathy apart from stable hyperthyroidism with roughly 87% sensitivity and 81% to 82% specificity, and in testing the same model reached 80%/75%.

Amplification of TCR beta CDR3 regions was carried out from RNA transcripts. For the first round of RT-PCR on the TCR CDR3, the HTBI primer set was used together with the Qiagen OneStep RT-PCR kit. Libraries were constructed in a second round of multiplex PCR, after which size selection and purification were performed. Paired-end sequencing of the libraries was performed with 100 bp reads on an Illumina HiSeq2000. The paper's data handling went like this. SOAPnuke was used to process the raw data, throwing out any read that contained adapters or uncalled bases, had a mean Phred below 15, or lacked an exact constant-primer or identifier match. High-quality paired reads were merged using COPE v1.2.5, and each unique nucleotide sequence was defined as a clonotype. Clonotypes were aligned to IMGT TRBV, TRBD and TRBJ reference segments using MiTCR v1.1. Analysis was restricted to V-J combinations with a frequency above 0.0001, which covered 99.2% of repertoires. The TCS score was defined as the ratio of F50 (clonal expansion) to E x V (chaos), calculated using BLOSUM62-based TCRdist between CDR3 peptides within each V-J. Welch's t-statistics and random forest reduced around 520 V-J features to some 14, which were used in a naive Bayes classifier (R e1071). Thyroid-blood repertoire similarity was quantified with the Morisita-Horn index. TCRdb applied fastp at Q25 and MiXCR to the public reads, then kept only in-frame beta chains. Rows with a matching CDR3 protein are joined into one entry that keeps the most common DNA and genes. The V and J calls were not made by the authors but by TCRdb's processing. Here the sample has around 620,000 distinct CDR3 sequences; about 45% occur a single time. The ten top clones hold roughly 19% of the sample.

Of note for this clonotype: It has no known antigen specificity. Nothing much larger sits one base from this clone, and base qualities are not available.

V lost 3 bases and J lost 7 bases; the stretch between them is 15 bases long. The CDR3 runs 13 amino acids, cysteine and phenylalanine included. Only the CDR3 part of the read is kept: 39 bases, read in frame from the first base. Looking up the germline V gene (reference sequence) yields CDR1 DFQATT and CDR2 SNEGSKA. Exclusion was applied to patients with uncontrolled infections, other autoimmune diseases, pregnancy or lactation. Clinical symptoms, serum thyroxine and TRAb, thyroid ultrasound, and orbital computed tomography formed the basis for the diagnoses. Total RNA was extracted using Trizol reagent, and RNA quality was assessed on an Agilent 2100 Bioanalyzer.

The clonotype comes from an adult woman with Graves' disease, either hyperthyroidism or ophthalmopathy (not recorded which). The receptor chain draws on TRBV20-1 and TRBJ1-1; the D gene cannot be named for sure. Sequenced input: peripheral blood or thyroid tissue (not recorded which). The DNA sequence follows: TGCAGTGCTAGTGGTAGAGGGTCTAATGAAGCTTTCTTT. Translated, it gives CSASGRGSNEAFF.